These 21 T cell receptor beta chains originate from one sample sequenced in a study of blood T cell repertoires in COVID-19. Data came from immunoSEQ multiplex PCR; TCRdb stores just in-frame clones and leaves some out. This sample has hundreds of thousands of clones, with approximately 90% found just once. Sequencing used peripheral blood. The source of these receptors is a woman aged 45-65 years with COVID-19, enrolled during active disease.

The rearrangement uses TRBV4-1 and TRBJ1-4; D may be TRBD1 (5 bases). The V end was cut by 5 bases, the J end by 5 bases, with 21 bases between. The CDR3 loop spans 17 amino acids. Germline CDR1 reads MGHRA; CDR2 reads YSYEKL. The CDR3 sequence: CASSYAPLAGKNEKLFF. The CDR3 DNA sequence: TGCGCCAGCAGCTACGCACCACTCGCAGGGAAAAATGAAAAACTGTTTTTT.

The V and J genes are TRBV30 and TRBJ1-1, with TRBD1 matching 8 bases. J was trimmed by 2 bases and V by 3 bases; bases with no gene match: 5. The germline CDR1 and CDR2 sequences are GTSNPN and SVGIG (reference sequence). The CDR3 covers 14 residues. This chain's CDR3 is CAWRTGQVNTEAFF. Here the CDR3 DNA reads TGTGCCTGGAGAACGGGACAGGTAAACACTGAAGCTTTCTTT.

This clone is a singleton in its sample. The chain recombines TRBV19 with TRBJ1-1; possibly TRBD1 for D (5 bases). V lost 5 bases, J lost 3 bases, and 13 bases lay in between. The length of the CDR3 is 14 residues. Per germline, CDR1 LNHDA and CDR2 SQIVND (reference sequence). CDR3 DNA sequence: TGTGCCAGTAGTCCTTTCAGGGTGGACACTGAAGCTTTCTTT. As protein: CASSPFRVDTEAFF.

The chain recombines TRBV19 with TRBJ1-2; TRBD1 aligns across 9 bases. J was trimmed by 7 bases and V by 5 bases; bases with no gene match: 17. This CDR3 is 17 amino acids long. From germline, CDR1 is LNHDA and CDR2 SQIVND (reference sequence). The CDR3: CASSYKPGQGFHPGYTF. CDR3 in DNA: TGTGCCAGTAGTTATAAACCGGGACAGGGCTTCCATCCTGGCTACACCTTC. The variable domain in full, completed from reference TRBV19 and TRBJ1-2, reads DGGITQSPKYLFRKEGQNVTLSCEQNLNHDAMYWYRQDPGQGLRLIYYSQIVNDFQKGDIAEGYSVSREKKESFPLTVTSAQKNPTAFYLCASSYKPGQGFHPGYTFGSGTRLTVV.

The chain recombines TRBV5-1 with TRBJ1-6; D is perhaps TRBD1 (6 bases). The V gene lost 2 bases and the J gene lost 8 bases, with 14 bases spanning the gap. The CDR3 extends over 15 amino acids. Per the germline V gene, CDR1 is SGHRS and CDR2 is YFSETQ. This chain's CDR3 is CASSLTGQADSPLHF. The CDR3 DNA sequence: TGCGCCAGCAGCTTAACGGGACAAGCCGATTCACCCCTCCACTTT.

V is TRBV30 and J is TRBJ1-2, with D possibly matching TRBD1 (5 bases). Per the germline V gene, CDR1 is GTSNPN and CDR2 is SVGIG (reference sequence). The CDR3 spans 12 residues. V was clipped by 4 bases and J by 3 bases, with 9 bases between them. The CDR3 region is CAWKWGDYGYTF. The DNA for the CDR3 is TGTGCCTGGAAATGGGGGGACTATGGCTACACCTTC.

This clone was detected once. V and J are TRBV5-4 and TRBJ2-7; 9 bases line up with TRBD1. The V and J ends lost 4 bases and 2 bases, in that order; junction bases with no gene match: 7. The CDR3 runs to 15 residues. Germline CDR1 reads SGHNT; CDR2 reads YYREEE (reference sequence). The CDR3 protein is CASSPRTGETYEQYF. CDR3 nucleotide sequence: TGTGCCAGCAGCCCCCGGACAGGGGAGACCTACGAGCAGTACTTC.

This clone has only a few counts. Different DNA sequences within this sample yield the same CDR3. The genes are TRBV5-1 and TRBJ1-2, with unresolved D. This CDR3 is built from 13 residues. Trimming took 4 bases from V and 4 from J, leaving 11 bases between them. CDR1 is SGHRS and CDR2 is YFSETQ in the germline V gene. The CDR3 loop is CASSLEGVYGYTF. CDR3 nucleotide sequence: TGCGCCAGCAGCCTAGAGGGCGTCTATGGCTACACCTTC.

The CDR3 loop is CASSSDRGTDTQYF. CDR3 DNA sequence: TGTGCCAGCAGTTCGGACAGGGGAACAGATACGCAGTATTTT. This rearrangement joins TRBV28 to TRBJ2-3; 9 positions agree with TRBD1. J was trimmed by 3 bases and V by 4 bases; bases with no gene match: 2. The CDR3 spans 14 residues. Per germline, CDR1 MDHEN and CDR2 SYDVKM.

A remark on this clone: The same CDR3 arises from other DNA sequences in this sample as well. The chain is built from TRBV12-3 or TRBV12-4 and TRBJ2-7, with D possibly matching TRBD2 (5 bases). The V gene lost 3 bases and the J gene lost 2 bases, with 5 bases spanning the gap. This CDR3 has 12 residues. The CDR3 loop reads CASSLGAYEQYF. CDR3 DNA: TGTGCCAGCAGTTTGGGAGCCTACGAGCAGTACTTC.

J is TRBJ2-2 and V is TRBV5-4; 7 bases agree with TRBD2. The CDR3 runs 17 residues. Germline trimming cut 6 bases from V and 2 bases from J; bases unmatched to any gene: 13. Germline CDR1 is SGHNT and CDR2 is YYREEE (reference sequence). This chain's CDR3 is CASKIGVGRANTGELFF. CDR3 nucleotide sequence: TGTGCCAGCAAGATCGGCGTGGGGAGGGCAAACACCGGGGAGCTGTTTTTT.

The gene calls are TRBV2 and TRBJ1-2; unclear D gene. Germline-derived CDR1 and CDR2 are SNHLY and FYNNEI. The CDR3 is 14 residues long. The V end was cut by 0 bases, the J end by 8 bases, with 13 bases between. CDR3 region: CASSEARAAGGYTF. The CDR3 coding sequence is TGTGCCAGCAGTGAAGCGCGGGCAGCTGGAGGCTACACCTTC.

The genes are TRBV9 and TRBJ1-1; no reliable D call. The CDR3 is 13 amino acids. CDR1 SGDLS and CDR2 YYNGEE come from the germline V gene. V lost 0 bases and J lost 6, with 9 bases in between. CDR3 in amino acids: CASSVERVSEAFF. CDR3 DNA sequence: TGTGCCAGCAGCGTAGAGAGGGTCTCTGAAGCTTTCTTT.

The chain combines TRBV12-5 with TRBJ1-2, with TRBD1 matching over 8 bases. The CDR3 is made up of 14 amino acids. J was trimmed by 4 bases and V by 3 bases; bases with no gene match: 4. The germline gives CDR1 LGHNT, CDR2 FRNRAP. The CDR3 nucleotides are TGTGCTAGTGGTTTCGACAGGGGAGCCTATGGCTACACCTTC. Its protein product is CASGFDRGAYGYTF.

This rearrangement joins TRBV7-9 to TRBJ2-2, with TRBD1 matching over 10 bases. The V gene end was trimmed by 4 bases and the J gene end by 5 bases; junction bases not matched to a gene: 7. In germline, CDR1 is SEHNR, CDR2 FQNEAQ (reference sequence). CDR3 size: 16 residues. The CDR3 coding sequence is TGTGCCAGCAGCTACCGACAGGGGGCGAGGACCGGGGAGCTGTTTTTT. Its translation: CASSYRQGARTGELFF.

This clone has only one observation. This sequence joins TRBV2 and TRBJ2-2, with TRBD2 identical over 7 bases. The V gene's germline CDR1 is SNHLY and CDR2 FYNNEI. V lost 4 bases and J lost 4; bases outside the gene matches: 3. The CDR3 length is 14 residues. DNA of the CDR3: TGTGCCAGCAGTGCGCAGCGGGGCACCGGGGAGCTGTTTTTT. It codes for CASSAQRGTGELFF.

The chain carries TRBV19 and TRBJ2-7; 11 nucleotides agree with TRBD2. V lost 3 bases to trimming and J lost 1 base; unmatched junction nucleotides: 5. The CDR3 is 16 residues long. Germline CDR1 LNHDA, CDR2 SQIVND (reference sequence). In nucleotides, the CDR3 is TGTGCCAGTAGTATTGGAGGGACTAGCGGATCCTACGAGCAGTACTTC. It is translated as CASSIGGTSGSYEQYF.

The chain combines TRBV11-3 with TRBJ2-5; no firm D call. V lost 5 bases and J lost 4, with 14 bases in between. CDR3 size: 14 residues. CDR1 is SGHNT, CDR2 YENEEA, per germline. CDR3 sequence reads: CASSPRSSVETQYF. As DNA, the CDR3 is TGTGCCAGCAGCCCCAGATCAAGTGTAGAGACCCAGTACTTC.

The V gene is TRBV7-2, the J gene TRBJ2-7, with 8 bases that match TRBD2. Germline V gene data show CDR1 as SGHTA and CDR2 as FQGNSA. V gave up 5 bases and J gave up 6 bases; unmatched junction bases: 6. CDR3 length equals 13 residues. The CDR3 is CASSTLAGIEQYF. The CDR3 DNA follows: TGTGCCAGCAGCACATTAGCGGGGATCGAGCAGTACTTC.

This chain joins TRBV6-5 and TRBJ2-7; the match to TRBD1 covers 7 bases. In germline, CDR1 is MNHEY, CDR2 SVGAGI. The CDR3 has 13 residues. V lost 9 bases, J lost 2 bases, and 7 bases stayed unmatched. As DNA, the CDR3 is TGTGCCAGTGCTGACAGGGCCCCCTACGAGCAGTACTTC. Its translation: CASADRAPYEQYF.

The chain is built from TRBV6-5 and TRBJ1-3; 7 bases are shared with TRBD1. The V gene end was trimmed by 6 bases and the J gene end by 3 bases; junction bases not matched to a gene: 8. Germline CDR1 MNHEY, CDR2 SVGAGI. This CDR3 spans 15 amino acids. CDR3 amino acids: CASRATGVIGNTIYF. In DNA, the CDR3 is TGTGCCAGCAGAGCTACAGGGGTGATTGGAAACACCATATATTTT.